This T cell receptor beta chain was documented in a study of T cell responses to AZD1222 COVID-19 vaccine. As for this clone: The target antigen is unknown.

Only in-frame clones appear in the TCRdb table, and some are missing; sequencing was by immunoSEQ multiplex PCR. The table has some 49,000 clones, roughly 90% seen once; the top ten hold 1.1%. Losses at the gene ends were 4 bases for V and 7 bases for J; bases not matched to a gene: 10. The CDR3 spans 14 residues. Looked up from germline, CDR1 is MDHEN and CDR2 is SYDVKM. The study, taken as a whole, reports: The donor group comprised mostly white British people and more females; the analysis possibly underestimated clonal diversity. Epitopes outside B.1.351 and B.1.1.7 mutated regions reportedly drew nearly half of spike TCRs.

Sequences were derived from peripheral blood, sampled 28 days after the second AZD1222 dose. The V gene is TRBV28, the J gene TRBJ2-7; TRBD2 aligns across 7 bases. This clonotype was obtained from an adult who received the AZD1222 COVID-19 vaccine. CDR3 loop: CASSSFRLAREQYF. CDR3 in DNA: TGTGCCAGCAGTTCCTTCCGACTAGCACGGGAGCAGTACTTC.